Below, one T cell receptor beta chain is given with its context. These data come from a study of identical twins. The CDR3 loop spans 14 amino acids. The germline gives CDR1 LGHNT, CDR2 FRNRAP. With 5 bases removed from V and 1 base from J, the gap between germline ends came to 10 bases. TCRdb reprocessed the 5' RACE reads via MiXCR and lists one record per CDR3 protein. This sample has some 500,000 distinct CDR3 sequences, with 14% found just once. This same sample was also taken into another study, of yellow fever vaccine responses in identical twins.

This chain links TRBV12-5 with TRBJ2-3, with D unresolved. This clonotype was obtained from a woman aged 18-35 years in good health. Sequenced material: CD4+ T cells sorted from blood. CDR3 residues: CASGLSGGTDTQYF. CDR3 bases: TGTGCTAGTGGTCTCTCCGGCGGCACAGATACGCAGTATTTT. Complete variable domain (other parts from reference TRBV12-5 and TRBJ2-3): DARVTQTPRHKVTEMGQEVTMRCQPILGHNTVFWYRQTMMQGLELLAYFRNRAPLDDSGMPKDRFSAEMPDATLATLKIQPSEPRDSAVYFCASGLSGGTDTQYFGPGTRLTVL.